A single sample is the source of the 15 T cell receptor beta chains below, sequenced in a study of blood T cell repertoires in COVID-19. Data came from immunoSEQ multiplex PCR; TCRdb stores just in-frame clones and leaves some out. The sample lists approximately 81,000 clones; around 89% were seen once. The material sequenced was PBMCs or T cells enriched from blood (not recorded which). The receptors come from a woman between 50 and 59 years old with acute COVID-19.

This sequence joins TRBV5-5 and TRBJ1-2, with 9 bases aligning to TRBD1. The J segment lost 4 bases and the V segment lost 1 base, leaving 5 bases of the junction unmatched. Looked up from germline, CDR1 is SGHKS and CDR2 is YYEKEE (reference sequence). There are 15 residues in the CDR3. The CDR3 sequence: CASSLTWDRAYGYTF. CDR3 nucleotide sequence: TGTGCCAGCAGCTTGACTTGGGACAGGGCCTATGGCTACACCTTC.

This chain joins TRBV2 and TRBJ1-2; D unresolved. CDR1 and CDR2 from the germline V gene are SNHLY and FYNNEI. V was pared by 4 bases and J by 14 bases, with 20 bases between. CDR3 length: 13 amino acids. CDR3 in amino acids: CASSVLFDRRRTF. CDR3 in DNA: TGTGCCAGCAGTGTCCTTTTTGACCGTCGGAGGACCTTC.

The gene calls are TRBV7-7 and TRBJ2-3, with 15 bases aligning to TRBD2. V lost 5 bases to trimming and J lost 4 bases; unmatched junction nucleotides: 4. The V gene's germline CDR1 is SSHAT and CDR2 FNYEAQ (reference sequence). The CDR3 extends over 16 amino acids. In DNA form, the CDR3 reads TGTGCCAGCAGCGAAGGACTAGCGGGAGGGGCAGATACGCAGTATTTT. It yields the protein CASSEGLAGGADTQYF.

This sequence joins TRBV10-3 and TRBJ1-3; D gene ambiguous. With 4 bases removed from V and 1 base from J, the gap between germline ends came to 5 bases. Germline assignment: CDR1 ENHRY and CDR2 SYGVKD. The CDR3 runs to 13 residues. The CDR3 region is CAISGQSGNTIYF. The CDR3 DNA is TGTGCCATCAGTGGACAATCTGGAAACACCATATATTTT.

The rearrangement links TRBV28 to TRBJ1-2; tentative D call: TRBD1 (5 bases). This CDR3 region has 13 residues. Trimming stripped 3 bases from V and 2 bases from J, with 7 bases between. Germline V gene sequence: CDR1 MDHEN, CDR2 SYDVKM. The CDR3 sequence is CASSLAGNYGYTF. The DNA of the CDR3 is TGTGCCAGCAGTTTGGCAGGGAACTATGGCTACACCTTC.

The V gene is TRBV18, the J gene TRBJ1-2, with TRBD1 as a possible D gene (6 bases). V lost 9 bases and J 3 bases, leaving 20 bases between the germline ends. Germline V gives CDR1 KGHSH, CDR2 LQKENI. The CDR3 has 15 amino acids. The CDR3 spells CASYEAGVGDYGYTF. The CDR3 DNA sequence: TGTGCCAGTTACGAGGCAGGGGTCGGGGACTATGGCTACACCTTC.

The gene calls are TRBV29-1 and TRBJ2-1; a possible D gene is TRBD1 (5 bases). Germline V gene data show CDR1 as SQVTM and CDR2 as ANQGSEA. This CDR3 has 11 residues. V lost 2 bases to trimming and J lost 7 bases, with 6 bases between them. As DNA, the CDR3 is TGCAGCGTTGAATACAGGAATGAGCAGTTCTTC. Translation gives CSVEYRNEQFF.

The chain couples TRBV12-5 to TRBJ1-2, with a tentative D call TRBD1 (5 bases). This CDR3 is 14 amino acids long. Germline CDR1 and CDR2: LGHNT and FRNRAP. The V end was cut by 7 bases, the J end by 4 bases, with 16 bases between. CDR3 in DNA: TGTGCTAGTGTGAGGTGGGGCGAGATCTATGGCTACACCTTC. Its protein is CASVRWGEIYGYTF.

The chain is built from TRBV28 and TRBJ1-3; D call uncertain. Germline CDR1 is MDHEN and CDR2 is SYDVKM. The CDR3 is made up of 14 amino acids. Trimming took off 7 bases at V and 0 bases at J, with 10 bases between the two ends. CDR3 sequence (DNA): TGTGCCAGCACCCTACTAAGCTCTGGAAACACCATATATTTT. Protein: CASTLLSSGNTIYF.

This sequence joins TRBV11-2 and TRBJ2-3; TRBD2 agrees at 8 bases. Germline assignment: CDR1 SGHAT and CDR2 FQNNGV. After removal of 0 bases from V and 2 bases from J, the junction contained 10 bases not matched to a gene. This CDR3 comprises 18 residues. The CDR3 loop is CASSLDLSGIPNTDTQYF. The CDR3 bases are TGTGCCAGCAGCTTAGATCTTAGCGGGATCCCTAACACAGATACGCAGTATTTT.

The V gene is TRBV4-2, the J gene TRBJ2-7, with TRBD2 identical over 9 bases. The V segment lost 2 bases and the J segment 4 bases; nucleotides outside the gene matches: 9. Germline CDR1 and CDR2: LGHNA and YNFKEQ. The CDR3 extends over 16 amino acids. Written as DNA, the CDR3 is TGTGCCAGCAGCCAATCAACGGGGACTAGCAGGTACGAGCAGTACTTC. This codes for CASSQSTGTSRYEQYF.

The chain uses TRBV24-1 and TRBJ1-1; 11 bases line up with TRBD1. V trimming: 9 bases; J trimming: 2 bases; junction bases outside the gene matches: 7. The CDR3 extends over 15 amino acids. Germline-derived CDR1 and CDR2 are KGHDR and SFDVKD. The CDR3: CATRPGTGGNTEAFF. The CDR3 coding sequence is TGTGCCACCCGTCCCGGGACAGGGGGAAACACTGAAGCTTTCTTT.

This clone has only one observation. The J gene is TRBJ2-7, the V gene TRBV12-3 or TRBV12-4; D is possibly TRBD2 (6 bases). This CDR3 spans 13 amino acids. V was clipped by 6 bases and J by 3 bases, with 12 bases between them. This CDR3 is CASRGTGNYEQYF. CDR3 sequence (DNA): TGTGCCAGCAGGGGGACTGGGAACTACGAGCAGTACTTC.

The rearrangement uses TRBV7-9 and TRBJ1-2, with D unresolved. This CDR3 has 12 amino acids. The germline V and J ends were trimmed by 2 bases and 8 bases, with 9 bases remaining between them. Germline CDR1 is SEHNR and CDR2 is FQNEAQ (reference sequence). In nucleotides, the CDR3 is TGTGCCAGCAGCTTAATCGGGGAGGGCTACACCTTC. Amino acids: CASSLIGEGYTF.

This rearrangement joins TRBV5-4 to TRBJ2-7; 7 bases align to TRBD1. The V and J ends lost 2 bases and 3 bases, in that order; junction bases with no gene match: 2. Germline loops: CDR1 SGHNT, CDR2 YYREEE (reference sequence). The CDR3 length is 13 residues. The CDR3 region is CASSFTGDYEQYF. The CDR3 DNA reads as TGTGCCAGCAGCTTTACAGGGGACTACGAGCAGTACTTC.